This paragraph reports one T cell receptor (beta chain). No antigen is known for it. The data were produced on a NextSeq 550. The Human TCR Profiling Kit (MiLaboratory) was used to prepare UMI-labeled 5' RACE TRB cDNA libraries. The full amount of extracted RNA was used for cDNA synthesis, and the full amount of resulting cDNA was used for PCR amplification. The libraries were made side by side, with each library going through the same number of PCR cycles. On the authors' methods: With a requirement of at least two reads per UMI, MIGEC and MiXCR extracted about 50,000 +/- 10,000 unique UMI-labeled TRB cDNA molecules per library. On average, around 40,000 +/- 10,000 functional in-frame TRB CDR3 nucleotide clonotypes lacking stop codons were found per library. After downsampling to 5000 UMI-labeled TRB molecules per sample, diversity metrics, including normalized Shannon-Wiener and Chao1, were computed in VDJtools. VDJtools computed clonotype-size-weighted physicochemical properties of the central five CDR3 residues: interaction energy, strength, volume and Kidera factor 4. The reads were reprocessed in TCRdb, with one entry per CDR3 protein sequence and no accompanying DNA. The V and J calls follow TCRdb's processing rather than the paper's. The table kept for this sample lists about 150,000 distinct CDR3 sequences. The ten largest clones take up less than 0.55% of the sample.

This sample was included in a study of CXCR3-negative and CXCR3-positive naive CD8 T cells (dated by TCRdb to between 2018 and 2021). Context from the whole study: In total, 130 million to 150 million TRB reads were obtained, or roughly 1.5 +/- 0.3 million reads per library. Diversity and physicochemical repertoire analyses covered under twelve donors pooled from two independent experiments. For the TRBV-TRBJ cluster analysis, the naive subsets came from 5 donors, while the memory cells came from 3 donors.

Each CD8+ T cell subset was flow-sorted in triplicate, with approximately 300,000 cells per subset placed directly into RLT lysis buffer. To keep memory contaminants out, a stringent definition of naive CD8+ T cells was applied: CD45RO-CCR7+CD27+CD95-. Peripheral blood mononuclear cells were isolated from buffy coats by standard density gradient centrifugation. Naive CXCR3-negative and CXCR3-positive CD8+ T cells were flow-sorted on a FACSAria III. Total RNA was extracted from sorted cells with an RNeasy Mini Kit. Summary of the overall study and its limitations: Freshly isolated PBMCs were used for most assays because CXCR3 expression partially decreased after cryopreservation. Similar TRBV-TRBJ usage was shown by naive CXCR3-negative and CXCR3-positive cells from the same donor, whereas distinct patterns were shown by memory cells. Surface CD5, linked to self-reactivity in mice, was comparable between naive subsets; TCR interaction strength was therefore also inferred from TRB CDR3 physicochemical properties. Repertoire diversity was comparably high in both naive subsets but much lower in memory CD8+ T cells. TRB CDR3s from CXCR3-positive naive cells showed higher hydrophobicity (lower Kidera factor 4), lower energy, and higher strength and volume indices than CXCR3-negative naive cells.

The receptor comes from a human donor in good health. Some clones in this sample may be carry-over from other donors' samples. Sequenced: naive CXCR3+ CD8+ T cells from blood. The sample's cell subset or site label, decoded: CD45RO-CCR7+CD27+CD95- naive CD8+ T cells expressing CXCR3 (TNR3+).

For the CDR3, the sequence is CSVDCGLHRGGEQFF. The sequence joins TRBV29-1 to TRBJ2-7; there is no DNA to check the TCRdb D call of TRBD1. The CDR3 numbers 15 residues from cysteine through phenylalanine. The record lacks a DNA sequence. Via the germline V gene, CDR1 is SQVTM and CDR2 ANQGSEA.